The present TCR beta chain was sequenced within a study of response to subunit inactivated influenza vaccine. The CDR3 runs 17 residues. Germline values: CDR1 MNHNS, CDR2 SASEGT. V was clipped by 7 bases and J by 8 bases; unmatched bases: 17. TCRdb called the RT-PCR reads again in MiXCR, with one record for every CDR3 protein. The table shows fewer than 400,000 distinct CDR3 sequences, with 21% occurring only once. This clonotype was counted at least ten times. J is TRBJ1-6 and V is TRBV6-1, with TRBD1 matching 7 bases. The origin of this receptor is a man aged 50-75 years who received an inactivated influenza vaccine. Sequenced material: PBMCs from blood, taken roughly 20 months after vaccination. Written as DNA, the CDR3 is TGTGCCAGCACCGTAATCGACAGGGTGGATCCGGATTCACCCCTCCACTTT. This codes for CASTVIDRVDPDSPLHF.